This T cell receptor beta chain is from a study of blood T cell repertoires in COVID-19. About the study: Whether acute or convalescent, the COVID-19 samples came from the United States, Italy and Spain.

Original processing methods: Scientists estimated how many nucleated cells there were by amplifying reference gene primers. The assay was immunoSEQ multiplex PCR, and TCRdb's table has in-frame clones only and misses some. The V and J calls and clone size come from that table; D and trimming were worked out from the DNA. The table lists some 220,000 clones, 82% of them singletons, with over 4% in the top ten. This clone was observed a handful of times. Patients in Seattle were enrolled during active infection, then followed longitudinally. Trimming left V 4 bases short and J 3 bases short, with 9 bases between. CDR1 is SQVTM and CDR2 is ANQGSEA in the germline V gene. The CDR3 extends over 12 amino acids.

This receptor was obtained from a woman in her 70s with COVID-19, enrolled during active disease. The source material was peripheral blood. V usage is TRBV29-1 and J usage is TRBJ1-1; D is unclear. For the CDR3, the DNA is TGCAGCGTTGGACAATCCCACACTGAAGCTTTCTTT. Translating gives CSVGQSHTEAFF.